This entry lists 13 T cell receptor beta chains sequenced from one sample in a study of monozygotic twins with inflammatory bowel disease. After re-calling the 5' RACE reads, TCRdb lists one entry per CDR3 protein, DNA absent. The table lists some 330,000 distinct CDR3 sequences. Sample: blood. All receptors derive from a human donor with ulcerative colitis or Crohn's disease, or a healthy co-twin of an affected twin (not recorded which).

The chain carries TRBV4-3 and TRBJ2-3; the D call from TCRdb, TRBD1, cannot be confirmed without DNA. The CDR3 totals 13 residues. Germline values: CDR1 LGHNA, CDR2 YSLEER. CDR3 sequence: CASSPGTKDTQYF.

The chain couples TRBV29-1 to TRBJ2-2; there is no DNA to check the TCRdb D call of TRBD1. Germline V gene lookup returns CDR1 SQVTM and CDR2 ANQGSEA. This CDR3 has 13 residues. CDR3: CSVGTGDTGELFF.

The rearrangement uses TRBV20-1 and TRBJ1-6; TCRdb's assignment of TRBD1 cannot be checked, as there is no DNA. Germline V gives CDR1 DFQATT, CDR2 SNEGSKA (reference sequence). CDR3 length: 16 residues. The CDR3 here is CSASPPGGQAYSPLHF.

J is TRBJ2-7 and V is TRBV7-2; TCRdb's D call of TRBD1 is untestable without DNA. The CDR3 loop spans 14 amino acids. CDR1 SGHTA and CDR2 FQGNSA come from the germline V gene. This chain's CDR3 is CASSQQVISYEQYF.

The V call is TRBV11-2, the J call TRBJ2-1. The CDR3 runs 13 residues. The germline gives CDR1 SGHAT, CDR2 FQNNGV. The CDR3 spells CASSLATVNEQFF.

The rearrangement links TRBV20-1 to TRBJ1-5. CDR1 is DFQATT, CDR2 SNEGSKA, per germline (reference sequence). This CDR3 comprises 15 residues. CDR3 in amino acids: CSARVHRALNQPQHF.

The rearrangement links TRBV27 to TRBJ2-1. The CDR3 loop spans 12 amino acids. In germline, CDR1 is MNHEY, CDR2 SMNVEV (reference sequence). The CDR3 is CAPTQRYNEQFF.

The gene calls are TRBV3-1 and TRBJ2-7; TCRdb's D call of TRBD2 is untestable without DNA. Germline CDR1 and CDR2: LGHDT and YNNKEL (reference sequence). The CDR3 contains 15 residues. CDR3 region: CASSQGLAGVYEQYF.

This chain's CDR3 is CATSDPRGDTGELFF. V usage is TRBV24-1 and J usage is TRBJ2-2; TCRdb returns TRBD1, unconfirmable since there is no DNA. The CDR3 extends over 15 amino acids. Germline CDR1 reads KGHDR; CDR2 reads SFDVKD.

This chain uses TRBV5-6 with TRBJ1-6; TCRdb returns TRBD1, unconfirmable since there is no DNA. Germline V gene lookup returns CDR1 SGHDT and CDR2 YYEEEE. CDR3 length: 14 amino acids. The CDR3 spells CASSRRDTGSPLHF.

CDR3 sequence: CASSLPATYEQYF. The genes are TRBV5-1 and TRBJ2-7. The CDR3 loop spans 13 amino acids. From germline, CDR1 is SGHRS and CDR2 YFSETQ.

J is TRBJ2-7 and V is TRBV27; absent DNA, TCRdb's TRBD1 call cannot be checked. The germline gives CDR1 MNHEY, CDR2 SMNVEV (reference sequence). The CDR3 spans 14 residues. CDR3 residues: CASSQPGQTYEQYF.

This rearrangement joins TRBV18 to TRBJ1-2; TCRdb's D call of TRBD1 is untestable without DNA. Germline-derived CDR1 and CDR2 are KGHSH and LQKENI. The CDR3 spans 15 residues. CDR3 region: CASSSSEGQNYGYTF.